Only one count was recorded for the clone carrying this TCR beta chain. Its antigen is unidentified. Data came from immunoSEQ multiplex PCR; TCRdb stores just in-frame clones and leaves some out. The sample includes roughly 180,000 clones, 84% seen only once; the top ten take around 4.5%. The sample is drawn from a study of cytotoxic CD8 clonotypes in ibrutinib-treated CLL. Study-level information: Patient counts were 11 relapsed/refractory, about 15 treatment-naive and some 17 IGHV unmutated.

The study, taken as a whole, reports: At ibrutinib response, clonality increased, and at progression it declined back toward baseline.

The sequence came from a human donor with chronic lymphocytic leukemia. This specimen consisted of PBMCs, obtained after 24 months of ibrutinib treatment.

The CDR3, as DNA: TGTGCCAGCAGCGACAGGGGGAAGAACGGGGAGCTGTTTTTT. Encoded protein: CASSDRGKNGELFF. The chain recombines TRBV5-6 with TRBJ2-2, with TRBD1 matching over 9 bases. Germline CDR1 SGHDT, CDR2 YYEEEE. Germline trimming cut 4 bases from V and 7 bases from J; bases unmatched to any gene: 5. CDR3 length equals 14 residues.